This TCR beta chain derives from a study of regulatory T cells in long-lasting Graves disease. V was pared by 10 bases and J by 5 bases, with 8 bases of the junction left unmatched. The CDR3 spans 14 residues. Germline CDR1 is MDHEN and CDR2 is SYDVKM. TCR beta libraries were built with iRepertoire HTBI primers and Arm-PCR of CDR3 regions. TCRdb reprocessed the multiplex PCR reads with MiXCR, giving one entry per CDR3 protein. The profile covers about 420,000 distinct CDR3 sequences, with roughly 15% appearing a single time and 23% taken by the ten largest. This clonotype was seen many times. As for time point: newly diagnosed GD, antithyroid drugs for less than 3 months. Isolated PBMC RNA provided the starting material for the TCR library. Separately, the same data were catalogued under a study of T cells in Graves' hyperthyroidism and ophthalmopathy. Turning to that study: In making diagnoses, clinical symptoms, serum thyroxine and TRAb, thyroid ultrasound and orbital computed tomography were all used.

The material sequenced was peripheral blood mononuclear cells (PBMCs), taken at new diagnosis, from a patient treated with antithyroid drugs. This receptor was identified in a woman aged 18-30 years with Graves disease. The V gene is TRBV28, the J gene TRBJ2-3; 11 bases match TRBD2. CDR3 sequence reads: CAIELAGVEDTQYF. The CDR3 DNA is TGTGCCATCGAACTAGCGGGAGTGGAAGATACGCAGTATTTT. Using reference TRBV28 and TRBJ2-3 for the parts outside the CDR3, the full variable domain is DVKVTQSSRYLVKRTGEKVFLECVQDMDHENMFWYRQDPGLGLRLIYFSYDVKMKEKGDIPEGYSVSREKKERFSLILESASTNQTSMYLCAIELAGVEDTQYFGPGTRLTVL.